These 17 T cell receptor beta chains were all obtained from the same sample, sequenced in a study of PD-L1 blockade in urothelial cancer. The time point denotes: peripheral blood 6 weeks after treatment start. Using immunoSEQ multiplex PCR, the repertoire was profiled, and TCRdb retains in-frame clones only, with some absent. The sample holds about 36,000 clones; about four fifths are singletons and the top ten take more than 9%. The sequencing here drew on PBMCs, taken around atezolizumab (anti-PD-L1) treatment. Every receptor here comes from a man aged 40-49 years with urothelial cancer.

This sequence joins TRBV5-1 and TRBJ2-2; 7 bases are shared with TRBD2. V lost 5 bases to trimming and J lost 4 bases; unmatched junction nucleotides: 5. Per the germline V gene, CDR1 is SGHRS and CDR2 is YFSETQ. This CDR3 has 14 amino acids. The CDR3, as DNA: TGCGCCAGCAGATGGATAGCGGGCACCGGGGAGCTGTTTTTT. Its protein is CASRWIAGTGELFF.

The chain combines TRBV28 with TRBJ1-1; perhaps TRBD1 as D (6 bases). Germline values: CDR1 MDHEN, CDR2 SYDVKM. The V end lost 4 bases, the J end lost 9 bases, and 9 bases lay between the germline ends. The CDR3 is 11 amino acids. DNA of the CDR3: TGTGCCAGCAGTTACCGGGACAAAGCTTTCTTT. Translation gives CASSYRDKAFF.

V is TRBV9 and J is TRBJ1-5; 7 bases match TRBD1. Germline V CDR1 and CDR2: SGDLS, YYNGEE. Unmatched junction bases numbered 21, after V lost 5 bases and J lost 10 bases. The CDR3 contains 17 residues. CDR3 in amino acids: CASSRGGGGTDPGPQHF. CDR3 DNA: TGTGCCAGCAGTCGCGGAGGAGGGGGGACAGACCCAGGTCCCCAGCATTTT.

The V gene is TRBV28, the J gene TRBJ1-3, with D perhaps matching TRBD1 (6 bases). The CDR3 runs 14 residues. V was cut by 6 bases and J by 2 bases, with 11 bases left in between. From germline, CDR1 is MDHEN and CDR2 SYDVKM. In nucleotides, the CDR3 is TGTGCCAGCAGCCCGGACAGTCCTGGAAACACCATATATTTT. Encoded protein: CASSPDSPGNTIYF.

This chain links TRBV18 with TRBJ2-5, with TRBD2 matching 9 bases. CDR3 length: 15 amino acids. Germline loops: CDR1 KGHSH, CDR2 LQKENI. The V segment lost 2 bases and the J segment 7 bases; nucleotides outside the gene matches: 8. The CDR3 protein is CASSPRASGMGTQYF. The DNA of the CDR3 is TGTGCCAGCTCACCAAGGGCTAGCGGGATGGGGACCCAGTACTTC.

The chain carries TRBV5-6 and TRBJ2-3; TRBD2 aligns across 10 bases. J lost 8 bases, V lost 2 bases, and 2 bases had no gene match. Per the germline V gene, CDR1 is SGHDT and CDR2 is YYEEEE. The CDR3 sequence is 13 residues long. CDR3 loop: CASSFLAGATQYF. CDR3 coding DNA: TGTGCCAGCAGCTTTCTAGCGGGAGCTACGCAGTATTTT.

This clone was recorded only once. This chain joins TRBV28 and TRBJ1-4; weak D call: TRBD1 (5 bases). The V gene's germline CDR1 is MDHEN and CDR2 SYDVKM. This CDR3 is 16 amino acids long. Trimming pared 1 base from V and 6 bases from J, leaving 15 bases between. The chain's CDR3 is CASSLFRLAGHEKLFF. CDR3 nucleotide sequence: TGTGCCAGCAGTTTATTCAGGTTGGCAGGGCATGAAAAACTGTTTTTT.

V is TRBV11-3 and J is TRBJ2-1; TRBD1 is a possible D gene (6 bases). The CDR3 covers 12 residues. Germline V gives CDR1 SGHNT, CDR2 YENEEA. V was trimmed by 5 bases and J by 9 bases, leaving 11 bases between them. The CDR3 reads CASSRGRGEQFF. Here the CDR3 DNA reads TGTGCCAGCAGCCGAGGCAGGGGTGAGCAGTTCTTC.

In this sample, this clone turned up once. J is TRBJ2-3 and V is TRBV7-3; 8 bases line up with TRBD2. Germline loops: CDR1 SGHTA, CDR2 FQGTGA. After removal of 3 bases from V and 1 base from J, the junction contained 0 bases not matched to a gene. The CDR3 length is 14 residues. The CDR3 nucleotides read TGTGCCAGCAGCTTTAGCGGGGGCACAGATACGCAGTATTTT. It codes for CASSFSGGTDTQYF.

CDR3 protein: CASSHVRGDGYTF. CDR3 nucleotides: TGTGCCAGCAGCCATGTCCGGGGGGATGGCTACACCTTC. The chain couples TRBV14 to TRBJ1-2; possible D gene TRBD1, 5 bases. Per germline, CDR1 SGHDN and CDR2 FVKESK. The CDR3 sequence is 13 residues long. V was shortened by 3 bases and J by 6 bases, with 11 bases between the two germline ends.

The chain joins TRBV7-9 to TRBJ1-5, with 8 bases matching TRBD1. CDR1 is SEHNR, CDR2 FQNEAQ, per germline (reference sequence). J gave up 3 bases and V 4 bases, and 2 bases lay outside the gene matches. The CDR3 loop spans 14 amino acids. The CDR3 DNA reads as TGTGCCAGCAGCTGGACAGGGCCCAATCAGCCCCAGCATTTT. Amino acid sequence: CASSWTGPNQPQHF.

The chain uses TRBV18 and TRBJ1-3; D gene uncertain. This CDR3 has 18 amino acids. The V and J ends lost 3 bases and 0 bases respectively, with 18 bases between them. Germline CDR1 reads KGHSH; CDR2 reads LQKENI. The CDR3 spells CASSPRILDASSGNTIYF. In DNA form, the CDR3 reads TGTGCCAGCTCACCGAGGATCTTAGACGCTAGCTCTGGAAACACCATATATTTT.

This rearrangement joins TRBV4-3 to TRBJ1-4; D perhaps matches TRBD1 (6 bases). With 3 bases removed from V and 6 bases from J, the gap between germline ends came to 8 bases. Germline assignment: CDR1 LGHNA and CDR2 YSLEER. The CDR3 contains 13 residues. The CDR3 region is CASSQGAHEKLFF. CDR3 coding DNA: TGCGCCAGCAGCCAGGGGGCCCATGAAAAACTGTTTTTT.

The chain has TRBV7-2 and TRBJ2-3, with D possibly TRBD1 on 6 matching bases. Germline lookup yields CDR1 SGHTA and CDR2 FQGNSA. The V gene lost 0 bases and the J gene lost 7 bases, with 11 bases spanning the gap. The CDR3 is 14 residues long. CDR3 residues: CASSLAQGPHTQYF. For the CDR3, the DNA is TGTGCCAGCAGCTTAGCACAGGGCCCACATACGCAGTATTTT.

V is TRBV5-4 and J is TRBJ2-1; tentative D call: TRBD2 (5 bases). V lost 0 bases, J lost 8 bases, and 12 bases lay in between. The CDR3 sequence is 14 residues long. CDR1 SGHNT and CDR2 YYREEE come from the germline V gene (reference sequence). CDR3 amino acids: CASSLELNGDEQFF. The CDR3, as DNA: TGTGCCAGCAGCTTGGAACTGAACGGGGATGAGCAGTTCTTC. Filled out from reference TRBV5-4 and TRBJ2-1, the complete variable domain reads ETGVTQSPTHLIKTRGQQVTLRCSSQSGHNTVSWYQQALGQGPQFIFQYYREEENGRGNFPPRFSGLQFPNYSSELNVNALELDDSALYLCASSLELNGDEQFFGPGTRLTVL.

This sequence joins TRBV18 and TRBJ2-3, with 14 positions matching TRBD2. The CDR3 has 18 amino acids. After removal of 2 bases from V and 6 bases from J, the junction contained 10 bases not matched to a gene. Looked up from germline, CDR1 is KGHSH and CDR2 is LQKENI. The CDR3: CASSPRATSGRADDTQYF. The CDR3 DNA is TGTGCCAGCTCACCAAGAGCGACTAGCGGGAGGGCCGACGATACGCAGTATTTT.

The chain carries TRBV6-6 and TRBJ2-7; TRBD1 agrees at 11 bases. Trimming cost V 6 bases and J 2 bases; bases outside gene matches: 6. Per the germline V gene, CDR1 is MNHNY and CDR2 is SVGAGI (reference sequence). The CDR3 contains 15 residues. CDR3 sequence: CASRGPGQGAYEQYF. Here the CDR3 DNA reads TGTGCCAGCAGGGGTCCGGGACAGGGGGCCTACGAGCAGTACTTC.